What follows are 6 T cell receptor beta chains derived from one specimen sequenced in a study of T cell repertoires in ileal Crohn's disease (dated by TCRdb to between 2019 and 2020). In light of the paper, this sample's time point label describes: neoterminal ileum biopsy at postoperative endoscopy, about 6 months after surgery. The receptor library was made with the immunoSEQ multiplex PCR assay. TCRdb carries this immuneACCESS record with in-frame sequences only. Its versions omit some clonotypes, under half of them owing to an unresolved V gene in the studies checked, with the rest unexplained. The sample includes approximately 10,000 clones, with more than 65% observed a single time. Of the sample, around 6.5% falls within the top ten clones. The sequenced sample was ileal tissue. The receptors here all came from an adult with Crohn's disease.

This clone has just a few counts. V gene TRBV7-9 combines with J gene TRBJ1-1; 12 bases map to TRBD1. Trimming removed 7 bases from V and 1 base from J; junction bases left unmatched: 10. From germline, CDR1 is SEHNR and CDR2 FQNEAQ (reference sequence). This CDR3 spans 17 amino acids. CDR3 in amino acids: CASTRDRGLLGNTEAFF. In nucleotides, the CDR3 is TGTGCCAGCACCCGGGACAGGGGGCTCTTGGGGAACACTGAAGCTTTCTTT.

V gene TRBV2 combines with J gene TRBJ2-7; D not resolved. The CDR3 spans 11 residues. Germline V gives CDR1 SNHLY, CDR2 FYNNEI. V was clipped by 7 bases and J by 4 bases, with 8 bases between them. DNA for the CDR3: TGTGCCAGCACGGTTGCTTACGAGCAGTACTTC. As protein: CASTVAYEQYF.

This clone has a handful of counts. Other DNA sequences in this sample translate to the same CDR3. This sequence joins TRBV6-1 and TRBJ1-2, with 7 bases lining up with TRBD1. The CDR3 covers 14 residues. Trimming cost V 6 bases and J 0 bases; bases outside gene matches: 4. CDR1 is MNHNS and CDR2 is SASEGT in the germline V gene. Here the CDR3 reads CASSPGTANYGYTF. DNA for the CDR3: TGTGCCAGCAGCCCCGGGACAGCTAACTATGGCTACACCTTC.

The J gene is TRBJ2-7, the V gene TRBV18; perhaps TRBD1 as D (6 bases). CDR3 length equals 14 residues. CDR1 and CDR2 from the germline V gene are KGHSH and LQKENI. Trimming removed 5 bases from V and 4 bases from J, with 15 bases in between. In DNA, the CDR3 is TGTGCCAGCTCAGCTTCAGGGGACCAATACGAGCAGTACTTC. It encodes CASSASGDQYEQYF.

The V and J genes are TRBV7-2 and TRBJ2-7; 11 bases are shared with TRBD1. After removal of 5 bases from V and 4 bases from J, the junction contained 1 base not matched to a gene. CDR1 SGHTA and CDR2 FQGNSA come from the germline V gene. The length of the CDR3 is 13 residues. This chain's CDR3 is CASSRDRGYEQYF. The CDR3 bases are TGTGCCAGCAGCCGGGACAGGGGGTACGAGCAGTACTTC.

The chain uses TRBV27 and TRBJ1-6; D call uncertain. Germline V gene sequence: CDR1 MNHEY, CDR2 SMNVEV (reference sequence). The CDR3 is made up of 13 amino acids. The V end was cut by 5 bases, the J end by 9 bases, with 11 bases between. The CDR3 sequence: CASSPRYGSPLHF. CDR3 sequence (DNA): TGTGCCAGCAGTCCAAGATACGGTTCACCCCTCCACTTT.